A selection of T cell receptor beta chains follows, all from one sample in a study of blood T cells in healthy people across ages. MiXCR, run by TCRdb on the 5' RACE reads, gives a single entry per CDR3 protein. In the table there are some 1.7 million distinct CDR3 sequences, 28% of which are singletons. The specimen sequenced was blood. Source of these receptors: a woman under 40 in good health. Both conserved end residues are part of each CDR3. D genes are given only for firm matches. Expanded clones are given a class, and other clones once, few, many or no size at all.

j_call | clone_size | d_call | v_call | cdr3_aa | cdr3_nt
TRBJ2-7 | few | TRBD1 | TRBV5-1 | CASSLEGTGALYEQYF | TGCGCCAGCAGCTTGGAAGGGACAGGGGCCCTCTACGAGCAGTACTTC
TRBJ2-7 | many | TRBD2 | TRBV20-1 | CRREEEYF | TGCAGGCGGGAGGAGGAGTACTTC
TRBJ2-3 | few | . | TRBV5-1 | CASSFRDATDTQYF | TGCGCCAGCAGCTTCCGGGACGCCACAGATACGCAGTATTTT
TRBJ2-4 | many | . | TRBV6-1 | CASSEGWVGKNIQYF | TGTGCCAGCAGTGAAGGGTGGGTTGGCAAAAACATTCAGTACTTC
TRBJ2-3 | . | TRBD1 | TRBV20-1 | CNARGEGAADTQYF | TGCAATGCTAGAGGAGAGGGGGCCGCAGATACGCAGTATTTT
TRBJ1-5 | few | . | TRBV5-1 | CASSLEGGVNQPQHF | TGCGCCAGCAGCTTAGAAGGTGGTGTAAATCAGCCCCAGCATTTT
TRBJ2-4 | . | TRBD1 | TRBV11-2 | CASSLVGRTGDIQYF | TGTGCCAGCAGCTTAGTGGGAAGGACAGGGGACATTCAGTACTTC
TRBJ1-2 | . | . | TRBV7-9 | CASSLGVNCGYTF | TGTGCCAGCAGCTTAGGCGTGAACTGTGGCTACACCTTC
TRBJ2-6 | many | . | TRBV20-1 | CSATTSRSGANVLTF | TGCAGTGCTACGACATCCAGGTCTGGGGCCAACGTCCTGACTTTC
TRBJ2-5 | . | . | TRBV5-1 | CASSRGQGKETQYF | TGCGCCAGCAGCCGAGGTCAGGGGAAAGAGACCCAGTACTTC
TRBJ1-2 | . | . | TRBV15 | CATIRGVPTRANYGYTF | TGTGCCACCATCAGAGGGGTCCCGACCAGGGCCAACTATGGCTACACCTTC
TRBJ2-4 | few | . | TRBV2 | CASNQDSVREQYF | TGTGCCAGCAACCAGGACAGTGTACGGGAGCAGTACTTC
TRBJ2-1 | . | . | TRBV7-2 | CASSLGRGQYEQFF | TGTGCCAGCAGCTTAGGACGAGGGCAATACGAGCAGTTCTTC
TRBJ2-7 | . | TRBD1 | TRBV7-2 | CASSQDREPEQYF | TGTGCCAGCAGCCAGGACAGGGAACCCGAGCAGTACTTC
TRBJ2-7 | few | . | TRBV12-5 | CASGFVASPYEQYF | TGTGCTAGTGGTTTTGTTGCTTCCCCCTACGAGCAGTACTTC
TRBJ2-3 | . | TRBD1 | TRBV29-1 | CSVERDSSTDTQYF | TGCAGCGTTGAAAGGGACAGTAGTACAGATACGCAGTATTTT
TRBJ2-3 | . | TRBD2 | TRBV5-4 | CASGWTSGSADMQYF | TGTGCCAGCGGTTGGACTAGCGGGAGTGCAGATATGCAGTATTTT
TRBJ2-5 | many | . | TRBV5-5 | CASSRGYDRETQYF | TGTGCCAGCTCCCGGGGGTACGATCGGGAGACCCAGTACTTC
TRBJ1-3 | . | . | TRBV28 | CASRGGSGNTIYF | TGTGCCAGCAGAGGGGGCTCTGGAAACACCATATATTTT
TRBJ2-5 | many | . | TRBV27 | CASSTRTGGETQYF | TGTGCCAGCAGTACCCGGACAGGAGGGGAGACCCAGTACTTC
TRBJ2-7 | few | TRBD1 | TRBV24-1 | CATSGDSRDEQYF | TGTGCCACCAGTGGGGACAGTAGAGACGAGCAGTACTTC
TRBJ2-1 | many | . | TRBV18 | CASSPRDLTYNEQFF | TGTGCCAGCTCACCAAGGGACTTAACCTACAATGAGCAGTTCTTC
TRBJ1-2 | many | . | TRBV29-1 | CSDGTPSTSVGYTF | TGCAGCGACGGGACTCCTTCCACATCGGTTGGCTACACCTTC
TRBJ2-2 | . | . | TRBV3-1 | CASSQVRGRDTGELFF | TGTGCCAGCAGCCAAGTTCGGGGGCGGGACACCGGGGAGCTGTTTTTT
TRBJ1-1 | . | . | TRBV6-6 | CASSETVSYTEAFF | TGTGCCAGCAGTGAGACAGTGAGCTACACTGAAGCTTTCTTT
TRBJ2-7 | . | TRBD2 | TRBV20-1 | CSARSAASGAHEQYF | TGCAGTGCTAGATCCGCGGCTAGCGGGGCCCACGAGCAGTACTTC
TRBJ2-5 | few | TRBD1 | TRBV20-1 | CSLRDRETETQYF | TGCAGTCTCCGGGACAGGGAAACGGAGACCCAGTACTTC
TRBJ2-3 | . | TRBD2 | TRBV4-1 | CASSPRDYPDTQYF | TGCGCCAGCAGCCCCCGGGACTATCCAGATACGCAGTATTTT